Below, one T cell receptor beta chain is given with its context. Its antigen is still unknown. Using triplicate sorts, some 300,000 cells were collected each time from every CD8+ T cell subset. The germline gives CDR1 SQVTM, CDR2 ANQGSEA. The CDR3 covers 14 residues. This sample was included in a study of CXCR3-negative and CXCR3-positive naive CD8 T cells. At the level of the study: About 140 million TRB reads were obtained overall (about 1.5 +/- 0.3 million per library).

The study's findings and limits: Memory cells differed in TRBV-TRBJ usage, but naive CXCR3-negative and CXCR3-positive cells had similar usage. Naive CXCR3-positive cells had TRB CDR3s more hydrophobic than those of CXCR3-negative naive cells. Across naive subsets, surface CD5 expression was comparable, and TCR strength was inferred from properties of the TRB CDR3.

cDNA libraries for TRB were generated by 5' RACE incorporating UMI labels. TCRdb reworked the 5' RACE reads into one entry per CDR3 protein, no DNA. The sample data list over 50,000 distinct CDR3 sequences. The rearrangement joins TRBV29-1 to TRBJ2-2; TCRdb's D gene call, TRBD2, goes unchecked for lack of DNA. The TCR originated in a human donor in good health. Some clones in this sample may be carry-over from other donors' samples. Source material: naive CXCR3+ CD8+ T cells from blood. This sample's subset: CD45RO-CCR7+CD27+CD95- naive CD8+ T cells expressing CXCR3 (TNR3+). The CDR3 sequence is CSVETSANTGELFF.